This entry lists 16 T cell receptor beta chains sequenced from one sample in a study of T cell repertoires in cytomegalovirus infection. In TCRdb, the reads were re-called with MiXCR into one record per CDR3 protein. The data show under 200,000 distinct CDR3 sequences, 9.5% seen once. The sequencing sample was made of PBMCs. The receptor source for this set is a human donor in good health (CMV status not recorded). Some clones in this sample may be carry-over from other donors' samples.

There are many counts of this clonotype. The V call is TRBV6-1, the J call TRBJ2-4; 11 bases agree with TRBD1. The CDR3 runs 19 residues. CDR1 is MNHNS, CDR2 SASEGT, per germline. Trimming at V came to 2 bases and at J to 6 bases, leaving 15 bases not matched to a gene. The CDR3, as DNA: TGTGCCAGCAGTGAAAGAATTTTAGGACAGGGGGCGCGAGGAAACATTCAGTACTTC. Translated: CASSERILGQGARGNIQYF.

Points on this clonotype: A single base separates this from a much larger clone, so it may be a read error. This sequence joins TRBV11-2 and TRBJ1-1; D is unclear. The CDR3 spans 15 residues. From germline, CDR1 is SGHAT and CDR2 FQNNGV. Trimming removed 4 bases from V and 6 bases from J, with 18 bases in between. The DNA for the CDR3 is TGTGCCAGCAGCTCTCCCTGGAGAGGGTACGCTGAAGCTTTCTTT. This gives the protein CASSSPWRGYAEAFF.

In its sample, this clonotype was seen a few times. The chain recombines TRBV20-1 with TRBJ2-7, with D uncertain. Trimming removed 2 bases from V and 2 bases from J, with 7 bases in between. The length of the CDR3 is 12 residues. Per germline, CDR1 DFQATT and CDR2 SNEGSKA (reference sequence). In nucleotides, the CDR3 is TGCAGTGCTAGATCGGACGCCTACGAGCAGTACTTC. Protein: CSARSDAYEQYF.

This clonotype was seen a few times. The V gene is TRBV5-6, the J gene TRBJ2-3; TRBD2 matches at 12 bases. The CDR3 spans 18 residues. The V segment lost 3 bases and the J segment 3 bases; nucleotides outside the gene matches: 11. Per the germline V gene, CDR1 is SGHDT and CDR2 is YYEEEE. CDR3 sequence (DNA): TGTGCCAGCAGCTCAGAAGTACTGACTAGCGGGAGAACAGATACGCAGTATTTT. Amino acids: CASSSEVLTSGRTDTQYF.

This clonotype was observed at least ten times. The chain links TRBV7-9 to TRBJ2-1; D remains ambiguous. The CDR3 consists of 12 residues. Trimming took 5 bases from V and 3 from J, leaving 5 bases between them. Germline values: CDR1 SEHNR, CDR2 FQNEAQ (reference sequence). CDR3 sequence reads: CASSLVYNEQFF. The CDR3 bases are TGTGCCAGCAGCCTAGTCTACAATGAGCAGTTCTTC.

A word on this clonotype: This may arise from a read error, as a much more abundant clone is one base away. The CDR3 sequence: CATTDPVTEAFF. The CDR3 region has the DNA TGTGCCACCACAGACCCGGTCACTGAAGCTTTCTTT. The chain has TRBV6-1 and TRBJ1-1; D remains unclear. Germline CDR1 MNHNS, CDR2 SASEGT. Trimming stripped 10 bases from V and 4 bases from J, with 13 bases between. CDR3 length: 12 residues.

This clonotype has ten or more counts. The chain recombines TRBV7-8 with TRBJ1-1; D not certain. The V gene lost 5 bases and the J gene lost 3 bases, with 16 bases spanning the gap. The CDR3 has 15 amino acids. Germline CDR1 reads SGHVS; CDR2 reads FQNEAQ. CDR3 coding DNA: TGTGCCAGCAGCCCCGACACTTATCGGCACACTGAAGCTTTCTTT. Its translation is CASSPDTYRHTEAFF.

This clonotype was seen at least ten times. The rearrangement links TRBV7-2 to TRBJ1-6; D not certain. Deletions cut 5 bases from V and 7 bases from J, with 12 bases between. CDR1 and CDR2 (germline): SGHTA, FQGNSA. This CDR3 is 14 amino acids long. CDR3: CASSPDPGNSPLHF. The CDR3 DNA is TGTGCCAGCAGCCCGGATCCGGGGAATTCACCCCTCCACTTT.

This clonotype was detected a few times. The chain recombines TRBV12-3 or TRBV12-4 with TRBJ1-1; weak D call: TRBD1 (5 bases). V was shortened by 5 bases and J by 7 bases, with 14 bases between the two germline ends. This CDR3 region has 13 residues. The CDR3 DNA sequence: TGTGCCAGCAGTCCCGCCGTGGACATTGAAGCTTTCTTT. It is translated as CASSPAVDIEAFF.

At least ten counts were recorded for this clonotype. V usage is TRBV6-1 and J usage is TRBJ1-4; no clear D gene. The CDR3 is 12 amino acids. The germline V and J ends were trimmed by 1 base and 6 bases, with 3 bases remaining between them. CDR1 MNHNS and CDR2 SASEGT come from the germline V gene. CDR3 coding DNA: TGTGCCAGCAGTGAAGGGCATGAAAAACTGTTTTTT. Translating it yields CASSEGHEKLFF.

The chain recombines TRBV10-3 with TRBJ2-3, with 10 bases lining up with TRBD2. V was pared by 7 bases and J by 6 bases, with 7 bases of the junction left unmatched. From germline, CDR1 is ENHRY and CDR2 SYGVKD. CDR3 length: 14 amino acids. CDR3 loop: CAINPAGGRDTQYF. The CDR3 region has the DNA TGTGCCATCAATCCAGCGGGGGGGCGGGATACGCAGTATTTT.

This clonotype was seen many times. The chain uses TRBV11-2 and TRBJ2-4; the match to TRBD1 covers 9 bases. Per the germline V gene, CDR1 is SGHAT and CDR2 is FQNNGV. V dropped 4 bases and J dropped 0; count of bases not matched to a gene: 16. The CDR3 spans 20 residues. CDR3 amino acids: CASSYSLDRGTPLAKNIQYF. The CDR3 bases are TGTGCCAGCAGCTACTCACTCGACAGGGGGACCCCCCTAGCCAAAAACATTCAGTACTTC.

This clonotype was seen only a few times. V usage is TRBV4-3 and J usage is TRBJ2-1; D is perhaps TRBD2 (6 bases). This CDR3 is 14 amino acids long. CDR1 LGHNA and CDR2 YSLEER come from the germline V gene. Trimming took off 0 bases at V and 5 bases at J, with 8 bases between the two ends. The CDR3 DNA sequence: TGCGCCAGCAGCCAAGACGGCGGGGACAATGAGCAGTTCTTC. It codes for CASSQDGGDNEQFF.

This clonotype was seen repeatedly, ten times or more. The chain has TRBV7-9 and TRBJ2-1; 8 nucleotides line up with TRBD2. The germline V gene has CDR1 SEHNR and CDR2 FQNEAQ (reference sequence). The CDR3 runs 16 residues. J gave up 3 bases and V 1 base, and 5 bases lay outside the gene matches. CDR3 DNA sequence: TGTGCCAGCAGCTTAGAAGCCGGGGGGGGCTACAATGAGCAGTTCTTC. It specifies CASSLEAGGGYNEQFF.

This clonotype was seen a handful of times. This chain links TRBV19 with TRBJ1-1; 8 bases agree with TRBD1. The CDR3 is 18 amino acids. Germline CDR1 reads LNHDA; CDR2 reads SQIVND (reference sequence). The V gene end was trimmed by 5 bases and the J gene end by 6 bases; junction bases not matched to a gene: 20. The CDR3, as DNA: TGTGCCAGTAGTCTCCGGACAGGGAAAGTTGACTCGGACGCTGAAGCTTTCTTT. Its translation is CASSLRTGKVDSDAEAFF.

In its sample, this clonotype was seen many times. The V and J genes are TRBV12-3 or TRBV12-4 and TRBJ2-1; D unclear. The CDR3 loop spans 16 amino acids. The V end lost 6 bases, the J end lost 2 bases, and 17 bases lay between the germline ends. CDR3 sequence: CASRGVGFHTYNEQFF. Here the CDR3 DNA reads TGTGCCAGCAGGGGTGTGGGGTTCCATACCTACAATGAGCAGTTCTTC.